One and the same sample provided the 32 T cell receptor beta chains below, sequenced in a study of cytomegalovirus exposure and HLA in healthy donors. Clones were sequenced by immunoSEQ multiplex PCR, and TCRdb holds only the in-frame ones, with some missing. The repertoire holds tens of thousands of clones, with over 85% as singletons. The sequencing input was PBMCs. The receptors were sampled from a man in his late teens or twenties in good health and CMV-seronegative.

The chain recombines TRBV25-1 with TRBJ2-2; TRBD1 matches at 8 bases. This CDR3 comprises 16 residues. V lost 5 bases to trimming and J lost 5 bases; unmatched junction nucleotides: 10. Germline V gene sequence: CDR1 MGHDK, CDR2 SYGVNS. The CDR3, as DNA: TGTGCCAGCAGTTCGGGGCAGGGGGCGAGTACCGGGGAGCTGTTTTTT. Residues: CASSSGQGASTGELFF.

The chain uses TRBV7-9 and TRBJ1-4, with 7 bases identical to TRBD1. The CDR3 has 15 residues. The V segment lost 5 bases and the J segment 1 base; nucleotides outside the gene matches: 4. Germline V gene lookup returns CDR1 SEHNR and CDR2 FQNEAQ (reference sequence). The CDR3 DNA reads TGTGCCAGCAGCATCGACAGGGTAACTAATGAAAAACTGTTTTTT. Its translation is CASSIDRVTNEKLFF.

Written as DNA, the CDR3 is TGTGCCAGTAGTCCCCCCCTGGCCAAAAACATTCAGTACTTC. The encoded protein is CASSPPLAKNIQYF. This chain uses TRBV19 with TRBJ2-4; D remains unclear. The CDR3 is 14 residues long. From germline, CDR1 is LNHDA and CDR2 SQIVND (reference sequence). The V end lost 5 bases, the J end lost 1 base, and 9 bases lay between the germline ends.

V and J are TRBV4-1 and TRBJ2-5, with a possible D match to TRBD2 (5 bases). The ends were cut back, 0 bases at V and 0 bases at J, with 14 bases in the middle. The germline CDR1 and CDR2 sequences are MGHRA and YSYEKL. The CDR3 extends over 17 amino acids. The CDR3 sequence: CASSQEGRGPDQETQYF. Written as DNA, the CDR3 is TGCGCCAGCAGCCAAGAGGGTCGAGGGCCCGACCAAGAGACCCAGTACTTC.

This rearrangement joins TRBV19 to TRBJ2-1; 11 bases line up with TRBD2. The V segment lost 5 bases and the J segment 5 bases; nucleotides outside the gene matches: 2. There are 14 residues in the CDR3. CDR1 LNHDA and CDR2 SQIVND come from the germline V gene (reference sequence). The CDR3 coding sequence is TGTGCCAGTAGTCTAGCGGGAGGCCACAATGAGCAGTTCTTC. This codes for CASSLAGGHNEQFF.

CDR3 amino acids: CSVEGLAATDTQYF. In DNA, the CDR3 is TGCAGCGTTGAAGGTCTAGCGGCCACAGATACGCAGTATTTT. The chain uses TRBV29-1 and TRBJ2-3; 7 bases match TRBD2. The germline V gene encodes CDR1 SQVTM and CDR2 ANQGSEA. This CDR3 is built from 14 residues. Losses at the gene ends were 1 base for V and 2 bases for J; bases not matched to a gene: 3.

This clone was seen more than once but under ten times. The genes are TRBV5-1 and TRBJ2-1, with a tentative D call TRBD2 (5 bases). V was shortened by 0 bases and J by 9 bases, with 19 bases between the two germline ends. Germline V gene lookup returns CDR1 SGHRS and CDR2 YFSETQ. This CDR3 has 16 amino acids. CDR3 in DNA: TGCGCCAGCAGCTTGGTTCGACTCACGGACTCAGGTGAGCAGTTCTTC. It translates to CASSLVRLTDSGEQFF.

This clone was detected only a few times. The chain couples TRBV10-3 to TRBJ1-1; TRBD1 matches 12 bases. The V segment lost 4 bases and the J segment 11 bases; nucleotides outside the gene matches: 5. From germline, CDR1 is ENHRY and CDR2 SYGVKD. The CDR3 consists of 13 residues. The CDR3 nucleotides are TGTGCCATCAGTGGCGGGACAGGGGGCGACGCTTTCTTT. Translating it yields CAISGGTGGDAFF.

This sequence joins TRBV6-5 and TRBJ1-1; D possibly corresponds to TRBD1 (5 bases). Between the trimmed V and J ends, which lost 0 bases and 7 bases, there was a span of 9 bases. The CDR3 contains 13 residues. Per the germline V gene, CDR1 is MNHEY and CDR2 is SVGAGI. The CDR3 DNA reads as TGTGCCAGCAGTTACTCGAATCAGGGTGAAGCTTTCTTT. It is translated as CASSYSNQGEAFF.

The CDR3 nucleotides are TGTGCCAGCAGTGAACGGACCGAGGGAGTGACCCAGTACTTC. Translating it yields CASSERTEGVTQYF. The V call is TRBV6-1, the J call TRBJ2-5, with a tentative D call TRBD2 (5 bases). The V gene lost 2 bases and the J gene lost 7 bases, with 14 bases spanning the gap. This CDR3 region has 14 residues. Germline V gene data show CDR1 as MNHNS and CDR2 as SASEGT.

This clone was observed a single time. The V gene is TRBV5-6, the J gene TRBJ1-3; D not resolved. Trimming took 0 bases from V and 1 from J, leaving 5 bases between them. The CDR3 is 14 residues long. CDR1 SGHDT and CDR2 YYEEEE come from the germline V gene. The CDR3 coding sequence is TGTGCCAGCAGCTTGGGAGGGTCTGGAAACACCATATATTTT. Its protein is CASSLGGSGNTIYF.

V gene TRBV15 combines with J gene TRBJ2-3, with 8 bases identical to TRBD1. J was trimmed by 3 bases and V by 2 bases; bases with no gene match: 10. CDR3 length equals 17 residues. CDR1 and CDR2 (germline): LNHNV, YYDKDF (reference sequence). The CDR3 is CATSRTKRTGNTDTQYF. DNA of the CDR3: TGTGCCACCAGCAGAACAAAGAGGACAGGGAATACAGATACGCAGTATTTT. Full variable domain (missing parts from reference TRBV15 and TRBJ2-3): DAMVIQNPRYQVTQFGKPVTLSCSQTLNHNVMYWYQQKSSQAPKLLFHYYDKDFNNEADTPDNFQSRRPNTSFCFLDIRSPGLGDTAMYLCATSRTKRTGNTDTQYFGPGTRLTVL.

This chain links TRBV9 with TRBJ1-1; D call uncertain. Germline V gene lookup returns CDR1 SGDLS and CDR2 YYNGEE. V lost 0 bases, J lost 5 bases, and 17 bases lay in between. CDR3 length: 16 residues. CDR3 loop: CASSVESQVDPTEAFF. As DNA, the CDR3 is TGTGCCAGCAGCGTAGAGTCGCAGGTGGATCCGACTGAAGCTTTCTTT. Full variable domain (rest looked up from reference TRBV9 and TRBJ1-1): DSGVTQTPKHLITATGQRVTLRCSPRSGDLSVYWYQQSLDQGLQFLIQYYNGEERAKGNILERFSAQQFPDLHSELNLSSLELGDSALYFCASSVESQVDPTEAFFGQGTRLTVV.

The V call is TRBV7-9, the J call TRBJ2-1; 7 bases line up with TRBD2. The CDR3 covers 15 residues. Looked up from germline, CDR1 is SEHNR and CDR2 is FQNEAQ (reference sequence). Germline trimming cut 2 bases from V and 5 bases from J; bases unmatched to any gene: 6. DNA for the CDR3: TGTGCCAGCAGCTTATTCCCAGCGGGGAACAATGAGCAGTTCTTC. It encodes CASSLFPAGNNEQFF.

This clone came up a few times. The chain links TRBV9 to TRBJ2-7, with D maybe TRBD1 (6 bases). The CDR3 contains 14 residues. V was pared by 4 bases and J by 2 bases, with 13 bases between. Germline CDR1 and CDR2: SGDLS and YYNGEE. The CDR3 DNA reads as TGTGCCAGCAGCCCAATGGACAGACCCTACGAGCAGTACTTC. Translation: CASSPMDRPYEQYF.

A few counts support this clone. This chain links TRBV28 with TRBJ2-7; D ambiguous. This CDR3 spans 11 amino acids. Germline loops: CDR1 MDHEN, CDR2 SYDVKM. Trimming left V 5 bases short and J 3 bases short, with 5 bases between. The DNA for the CDR3 is TGTGCCAGCAGTCCCTACTACGAGCAGTACTTC. It encodes CASSPYYEQYF.

The rearrangement joins TRBV12-5 to TRBJ2-3; D unclear. V was clipped by 2 bases and J by 1 base, with 4 bases between them. Germline assignment: CDR1 LGHNT and CDR2 FRNRAP. The CDR3 extends over 13 amino acids. Here the CDR3 reads CASGLRGTDTQYF. The CDR3 coding sequence is TGTGCTAGTGGTTTGCGTGGCACAGATACGCAGTATTTT.

The V call is TRBV7-9, the J call TRBJ2-2, with D perhaps TRBD1 (6 bases). Germline V gene lookup returns CDR1 SEHNR and CDR2 FQNEAQ (reference sequence). This CDR3 has 16 amino acids. The ends were cut back, 6 bases at V and 6 bases at J, with 20 bases in the middle. The chain's CDR3 is CASRDPKQGSPGELFF. The CDR3 DNA sequence: TGTGCCAGCAGAGACCCAAAACAGGGTTCTCCCGGGGAGCTGTTTTTT.

Only a few counts were recorded for this clone. This chain links TRBV6-5 with TRBJ2-5; D remains ambiguous. Germline CDR1 is MNHEY and CDR2 is SVGAGI. Deletions cut 7 bases from V and 1 base from J, with 7 bases between. This CDR3 is 12 amino acids long. The CDR3 here is CASKATQETQYF. The DNA of the CDR3 is TGTGCCAGCAAAGCGACCCAAGAGACCCAGTACTTC.

This chain links TRBV5-1 with TRBJ2-2; 8 bases fit TRBD1. Germline loops: CDR1 SGHRS, CDR2 YFSETQ. CDR3 length: 13 amino acids. V was clipped by 7 bases and J by 7 bases; unmatched bases: 6. Here the CDR3 DNA reads TGCGCCAGCGTGGACAGGGAAGGCGGGGAGCTGTTTTTT. Its protein product is CASVDREGGELFF.

V and J are TRBV11-2 and TRBJ2-5; D is possibly TRBD2 (6 bases). The V gene lost 2 bases and the J gene lost 5 bases, with 15 bases spanning the gap. CDR1 SGHAT and CDR2 FQNNGV come from the germline V gene. CDR3 length: 15 residues. The CDR3 bases are TGTGCCAGCAGCTTAAATGTAGAGGGAGGCGAGACCCAGTACTTC. This translates into CASSLNVEGGETQYF.

V is TRBV7-2 and J is TRBJ1-2; 10 positions match TRBD1. This CDR3 region has 14 residues. Germline V gene lookup returns CDR1 SGHTA and CDR2 FQGNSA. V trimming: 0 bases; J trimming: 8 bases; junction bases outside the gene matches: 3. Here the CDR3 reads CASSLAGQGPGYTF. The CDR3, as DNA: TGTGCCAGCAGCTTAGCGGGACAGGGGCCCGGCTACACCTTC.

V and J are TRBV7-8 and TRBJ1-5; 8 bases fit TRBD1. Trimming at V came to 5 bases and at J to 2 bases, leaving 5 bases not matched to a gene. Germline CDR1 and CDR2: SGHVS and FQNEAQ. The CDR3 is made up of 15 amino acids. The CDR3 DNA follows: TGTGCCAGCAGCCCCCCGACAGGGGGCAATCAGCCCCAGCATTTT. As protein: CASSPPTGGNQPQHF.

The gene calls are TRBV7-2 and TRBJ2-2, with a possible D match to TRBD2 (6 bases). The CDR3 extends over 17 amino acids. Per the germline V gene, CDR1 is SGHTA and CDR2 is FQGNSA. The V end lost 3 bases, the J end lost 7 bases, and 21 bases lay between the germline ends. The CDR3 DNA reads TGTGCCAGCAGCTTGGCCTCGCCGGGACTCCGAAACGGGGAGCTGTTTTTT. Its translation is CASSLASPGLRNGELFF. Drawing the rest from reference TRBV7-2 and TRBJ2-2, the complete variable domain is GAGVSQSPSNKVTEKGKDVELRCDPISGHTALYWYRQSLGQGLEFLIYFQGNSAPDKSGLPSDRFSAERTGGSVSTLTIQRTQQEDSAVYLCASSLASPGLRNGELFFGEGSRLTVL.

The genes are TRBV5-4 and TRBJ2-5, with D possibly matching TRBD2 (6 bases). CDR1 and CDR2 from the germline V gene are SGHNT and YYREEE (reference sequence). CDR3 length: 13 residues. Deletions cut 2 bases from V and 5 bases from J, with 10 bases between. CDR3 amino acids: CASSFLRGETQYF. In nucleotides, the CDR3 is TGTGCCAGCAGCTTTCTCCGGGGGGAGACCCAGTACTTC. Full variable domain (outside the CDR3, taken from reference TRBV5-4 and TRBJ2-5): ETGVTQSPTHLIKTRGQQVTLRCSSQSGHNTVSWYQQALGQGPQFIFQYYREEENGRGNFPPRFSGLQFPNYSSELNVNALELDDSALYLCASSFLRGETQYFGPGTRLLVL.

The chain links TRBV18 to TRBJ2-7; 9 bases fit TRBD1. Germline loops: CDR1 KGHSH, CDR2 LQKENI. V dropped 3 bases and J dropped 4; count of bases not matched to a gene: 7. CDR3 length: 15 amino acids. The CDR3 bases are TGTGCCAGCTCACCCAACGCAGGGACAGGGTACGAGCAGTACTTC. This codes for CASSPNAGTGYEQYF.

The chain links TRBV2 to TRBJ2-3; a possible D gene is TRBD1 (5 bases). Germline CDR1 is SNHLY and CDR2 is FYNNEI. Trimming pared 9 bases from V and 5 bases from J, leaving 15 bases between. There are 13 residues in the CDR3. In DNA form, the CDR3 reads TGTGCCAGTGGAATTAAAAGGGGAGATACGCAGTATTTT. Protein sequence: CASGIKRGDTQYF.

The chain joins TRBV28 to TRBJ1-5, with D tentatively TRBD1 (5 bases). Germline CDR1 MDHEN, CDR2 SYDVKM. There are 15 residues in the CDR3. Trimming took off 6 bases at V and 11 bases at J, with 23 bases between the two ends. The CDR3 protein is CASSSGRQGGQAQHF. CDR3 bases: TGTGCCAGCAGCTCTGGACGCCAGGGAGGGCAGGCCCAGCATTTT.

The V call is TRBV2, the J call TRBJ2-5; the match to TRBD1 covers 7 bases. The V gene's germline CDR1 is SNHLY and CDR2 FYNNEI. The CDR3 covers 13 residues. The trim removed 7 bases at V and 3 bases at J, leaving 5 bases unmatched. The DNA for the CDR3 is TGTGCCAGCAACCGGGACAGCAAAGAGACCCAGTACTTC. Translation: CASNRDSKETQYF.

The rearrangement links TRBV25-1 to TRBJ2-5; weak D call: TRBD2 (5 bases). The CDR3 is made up of 16 amino acids. V lost 3 bases, J lost 4 bases, and 18 bases lay in between. Germline V gene sequence: CDR1 MGHDK, CDR2 SYGVNS. CDR3 region: CASSEPGLATAETQYF. Written as DNA, the CDR3 is TGTGCCAGCAGTGAGCCTGGACTCGCAACGGCAGAGACCCAGTACTTC.

The chain uses TRBV5-1 and TRBJ2-1; 12 bases align to TRBD2. This CDR3 spans 19 amino acids. CDR1 is SGHRS, CDR2 YFSETQ, per germline. V shed 3 bases, J shed 6 bases, and the junction held 16 bases outside the gene matches. The chain's CDR3 is CASSSHQLAGGGGFNEQFF. In nucleotides, the CDR3 is TGCGCCAGCAGCTCGCACCAACTAGCGGGAGGAGGAGGGTTCAATGAGCAGTTCTTC. The complete variable domain, with remaining parts taken from reference TRBV5-1 and TRBJ2-1, reads KAGVTQTPRYLIKTRGQQVTLSCSPISGHRSVSWYQQTPGQGLQFLFEYFSETQRNKGNFPGRFSGRQFSNSRSEMNVSTLELGDSALYLCASSSHQLAGGGGFNEQFFGPGTRLTVL.

The rearrangement links TRBV29-1 to TRBJ2-1, with D possibly matching TRBD1 (5 bases). CDR3 length: 12 amino acids. Germline assignment: CDR1 SQVTM and CDR2 ANQGSEA. Trimming pared 0 bases from V and 7 bases from J, leaving 7 bases between. The CDR3 DNA follows: TGCAGCGTTGAAGATAGGGGTAATGAGCAGTTCTTC. Protein product: CSVEDRGNEQFF.